Following are 3 T cell receptor beta chains from one sample sequenced in a study of response to subunit inactivated influenza vaccine. MiXCR was run by TCRdb on the RT-PCR reads, yielding one entry per CDR3 protein. The sample includes around 490,000 distinct CDR3 sequences, about 8% of them seen just once. The sample consisted of PBMCs from blood, taken around 25 months after vaccination. The receptors were gathered from a man between 50 and 75 years old who received an inactivated influenza vaccine.

The V gene is TRBV20-1, the J gene TRBJ2-7, with 13 nucleotides matching TRBD2. Germline-derived CDR1 and CDR2 are DFQATT and SNEGSKA (reference sequence). The CDR3 is made up of 15 amino acids. V was pared by 3 bases and J by 5 bases, with 7 bases of the junction left unmatched. For the CDR3, the DNA is TGCAGTGCTAGGGAAACCGGGACTAGCGGGAACGAGCAGTACTTC. Amino acids: CSARETGTSGNEQYF.

This clonotype was observed at least ten times. The CDR3 sequence: CSARGQGARYEQYF. Here the CDR3 DNA reads TGCAGTGCTAGGGGGCAGGGGGCGCGGTACGAGCAGTACTTC. V is TRBV20-1 and J is TRBJ2-7, with 8 bases aligning to TRBD1. The CDR3 is 14 residues long. Germline V gene sequence: CDR1 DFQATT, CDR2 SNEGSKA (reference sequence). The ends lost 3 bases at V and 4 bases at J; junction bases unmatched: 8.

This clonotype was counted between two and nine times. The chain carries TRBV6-1 and TRBJ2-1; 10 bases are shared with TRBD2. Germline trimming cut 5 bases from V and 15 bases from J; bases unmatched to any gene: 13. This CDR3 contains 14 residues. CDR1 and CDR2 from the germline V gene are MNHNS and SASEGT. The CDR3 protein is CASSKTSGNFPGFF. The CDR3, as DNA: TGTGCCAGCAGTAAAACTAGCGGGAATTTCCCCGGGTTCTTC.